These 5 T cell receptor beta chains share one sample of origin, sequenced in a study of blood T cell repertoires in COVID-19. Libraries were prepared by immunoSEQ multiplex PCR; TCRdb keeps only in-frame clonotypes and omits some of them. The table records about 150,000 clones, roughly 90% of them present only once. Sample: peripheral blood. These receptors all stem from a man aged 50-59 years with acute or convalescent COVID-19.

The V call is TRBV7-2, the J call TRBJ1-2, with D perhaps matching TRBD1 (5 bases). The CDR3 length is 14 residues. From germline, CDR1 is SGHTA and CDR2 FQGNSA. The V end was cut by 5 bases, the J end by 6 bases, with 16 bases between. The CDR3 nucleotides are TGTGCCAGCAGCGAGAAGACAGAGGCCCATGGCTACACCTTC. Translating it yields CASSEKTEAHGYTF.

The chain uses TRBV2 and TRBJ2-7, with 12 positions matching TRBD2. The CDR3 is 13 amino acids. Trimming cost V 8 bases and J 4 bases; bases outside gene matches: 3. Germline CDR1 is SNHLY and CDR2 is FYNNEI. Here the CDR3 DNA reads TGTGCCAGCCTAGCGGGAGGGAATTACGAGCAGTACTTC. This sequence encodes CASLAGGNYEQYF.

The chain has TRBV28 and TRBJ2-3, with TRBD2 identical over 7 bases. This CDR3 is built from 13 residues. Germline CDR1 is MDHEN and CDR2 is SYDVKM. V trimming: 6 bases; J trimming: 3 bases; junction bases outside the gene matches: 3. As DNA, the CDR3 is TGTGCCAGCAGCTGGGGGGGGACAGATACGCAGTATTTT. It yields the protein CASSWGGTDTQYF.

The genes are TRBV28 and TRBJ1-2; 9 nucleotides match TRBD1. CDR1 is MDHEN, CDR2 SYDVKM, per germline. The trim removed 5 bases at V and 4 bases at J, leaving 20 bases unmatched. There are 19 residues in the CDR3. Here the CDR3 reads CASSPLAWMGQGFGYGYTF. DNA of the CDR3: TGTGCCAGCAGTCCCCTGGCCTGGATGGGACAGGGCTTTGGCTATGGCTACACCTTC.

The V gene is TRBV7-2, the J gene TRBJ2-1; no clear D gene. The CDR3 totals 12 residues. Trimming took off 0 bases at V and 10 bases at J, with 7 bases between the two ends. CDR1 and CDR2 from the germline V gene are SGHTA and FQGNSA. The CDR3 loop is CASSLASEEQFF. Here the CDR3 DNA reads TGTGCCAGCAGCTTAGCCTCTGAGGAGCAGTTCTTC.